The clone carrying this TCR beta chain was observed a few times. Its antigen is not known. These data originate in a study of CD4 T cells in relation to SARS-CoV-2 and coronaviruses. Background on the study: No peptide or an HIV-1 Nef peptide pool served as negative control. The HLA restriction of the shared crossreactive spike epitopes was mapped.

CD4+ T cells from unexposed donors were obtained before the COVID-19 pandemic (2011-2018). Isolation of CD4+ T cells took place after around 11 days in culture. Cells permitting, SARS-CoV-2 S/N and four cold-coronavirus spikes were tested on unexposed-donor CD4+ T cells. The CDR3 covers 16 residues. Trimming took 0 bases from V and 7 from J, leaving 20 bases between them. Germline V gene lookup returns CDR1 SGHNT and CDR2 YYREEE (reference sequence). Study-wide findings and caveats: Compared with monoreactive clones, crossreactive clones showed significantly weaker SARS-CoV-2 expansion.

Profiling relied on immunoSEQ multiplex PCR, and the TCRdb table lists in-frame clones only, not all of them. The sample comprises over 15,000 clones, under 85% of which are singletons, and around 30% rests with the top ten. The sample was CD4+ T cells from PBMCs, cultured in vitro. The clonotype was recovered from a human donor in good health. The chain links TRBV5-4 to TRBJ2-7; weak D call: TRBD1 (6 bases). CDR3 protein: CASSLDLWAGEQEQYF. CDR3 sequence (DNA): TGTGCCAGCAGCTTGGACCTTTGGGCAGGGGAACAGGAGCAGTACTTC.